The present T cell receptor (beta chain) was sequenced within a study of T cell changes during pregnancy in multiple sclerosis. This table comes from immunoSEQ multiplex PCR, and its TCRdb copy is limited to in-frame clones, with some not included. Of 60,000 to 65,000 clones detected, approximately 92% appear once; the ten largest clones hold roughly 1.3%. Trimming stripped 1 base from V and 6 bases from J, with 12 bases between. Germline CDR1 is MNHNS and CDR2 is SASEGT. CDR3 size: 14 residues. The sample holds a few counts of this clone. This rearrangement joins TRBV6-1 to TRBJ1-2; D possibly corresponds to TRBD1 (6 bases). This TCR was recovered from a female donor with multiple sclerosis, enrolled in a pregnancy study. Sequenced here: peripheral blood, sampled in the second trimester of pregnancy. The CDR3 here is CASSEGGGSDGYTF. Written as DNA, the CDR3 is TGTGCCAGCAGTGAAGGAGGGGGATCGGATGGCTACACCTTC.